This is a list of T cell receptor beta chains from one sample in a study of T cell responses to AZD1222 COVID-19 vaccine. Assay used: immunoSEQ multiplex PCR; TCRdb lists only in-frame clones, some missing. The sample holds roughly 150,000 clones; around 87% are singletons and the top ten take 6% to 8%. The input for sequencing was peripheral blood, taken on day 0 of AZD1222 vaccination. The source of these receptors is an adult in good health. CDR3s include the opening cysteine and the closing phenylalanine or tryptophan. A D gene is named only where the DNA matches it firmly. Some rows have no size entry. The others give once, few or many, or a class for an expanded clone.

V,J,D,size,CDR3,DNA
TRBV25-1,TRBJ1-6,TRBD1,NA,CASSEGTGYYNSPLHF,TGTGCCAGCAGTGAAGGGACAGGCTACTATAATTCACCCCTCCACTTT
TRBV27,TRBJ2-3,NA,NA,CASSHRQAGTDTQYF,TGTGCCAGCAGTCACAGACAGGCGGGCACAGATACGCAGTATTTT
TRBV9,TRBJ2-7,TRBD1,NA,CASSPPGQEDEQYF,TGTGCCAGCAGCCCACCGGGACAGGAGGACGAGCAGTACTTC
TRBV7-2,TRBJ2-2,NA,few,CASSLEVGELFF,TGTGCCAGCAGCTTAGAGGTCGGGGAGCTGTTTTTT
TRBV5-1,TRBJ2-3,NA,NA,CASSSSGASTDTQYF,TGCGCCAGCAGTTCAAGCGGAGCTAGCACAGATACGCAGTATTTT
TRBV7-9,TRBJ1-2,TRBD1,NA,CASSLGGQGAFLGYTF,TGTGCCAGCAGCTTAGGGGGACAGGGGGCGTTTCTTGGCTACACCTTC
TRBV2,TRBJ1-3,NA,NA,CASSEASGSGNTIYF,TGTGCCAGCAGTGAAGCGTCGGGCTCTGGAAACACCATATATTTT
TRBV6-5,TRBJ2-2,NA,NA,CASSYSREVGELFF,TGTGCCAGCAGTTACTCAAGGGAGGTCGGGGAGCTGTTTTTT
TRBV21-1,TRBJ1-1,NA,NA,CASSSSGQDRNTEAFF,TGTGCCAGCAGCAGCTCGGGACAGGACAGGAACACTGAAGCTTTCTTT
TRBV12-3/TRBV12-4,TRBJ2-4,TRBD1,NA,CASRGQEKNIQYF,TGTGCCAGCAGGGGACAGGAGAAAAACATTCAGTACTTC
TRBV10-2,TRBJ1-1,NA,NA,CASSDRLALNTEAFF,TGCGCCAGCAGTGACAGGTTAGCTTTGAACACTGAAGCTTTCTTT
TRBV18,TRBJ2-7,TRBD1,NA,CASSPTGTVDEQYF,TGTGCCAGCTCACCAACTGGGACAGTGGACGAGCAGTACTTC
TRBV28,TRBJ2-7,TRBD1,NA,CASSLWTKYRGFHSGYEQYF,TGTGCCAGCAGTTTATGGACCAAATACAGGGGGTTTCACTCTGGGTACGAGCAGTACTTC
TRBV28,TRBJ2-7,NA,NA,CASRGRAHSYEQYF,TGTGCCAGCAGGGGCAGGGCTCACTCCTACGAGCAGTACTTC
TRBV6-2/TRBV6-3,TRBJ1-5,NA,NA,CASSYDIRFQPQHF,TGTGCCAGCAGTTACGATATCAGATTTCAGCCCCAGCATTTT
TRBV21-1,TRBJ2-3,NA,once,CASSKVRGPHTDTQYF,TGTGCCAGCAGCAAAGTTCGGGGACCCCACACAGATACGCAGTATTTT
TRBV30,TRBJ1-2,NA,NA,CAWSVLTDYGYTF,TGTGCCTGGAGTGTACTTACGGACTATGGCTACACCTTC
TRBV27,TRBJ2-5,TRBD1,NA,CASSLRTGQETQYF,TGTGCCAGCAGTTTAAGGACAGGCCAAGAGACCCAGTACTTC
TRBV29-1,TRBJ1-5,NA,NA,CSVGGGGGNQPQHF,TGCAGCGTTGGAGGAGGGGGGGGAAATCAGCCCCAGCATTTT
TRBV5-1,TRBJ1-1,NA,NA,CASSSQGFTTEAFF,TGCGCCAGCAGCTCCCAGGGATTTACCACTGAAGCTTTCTTT
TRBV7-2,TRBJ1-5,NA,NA,CASSVDRNQPQHF,TGTGCCAGCAGCGTAGACAGGAATCAGCCCCAGCATTTT
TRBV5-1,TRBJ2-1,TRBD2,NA,CASSFGRGDEFF,TGCGCCAGCAGCTTTGGTCGGGGGGACGAGTTCTTC
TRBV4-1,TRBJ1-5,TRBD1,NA,CASSLLRGTGGYSNQPQHF,TGCGCCAGCAGCCTATTAAGAGGGACAGGGGGATATAGCAATCAGCCCCAGCATTTT
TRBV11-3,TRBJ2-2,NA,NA,CASSLWQFDKSNTGELFF,TGTGCCAGCAGCTTATGGCAGTTCGACAAGTCGAACACCGGGGAGCTGTTTTTT
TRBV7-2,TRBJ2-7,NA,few,CASSPSRTSYEQYF,TGTGCCAGCAGCCCATCTAGAACCTCCTACGAGCAGTACTTC
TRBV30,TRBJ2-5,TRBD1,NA,CAWSGDRGRQETQYF,TGTGCCTGGAGTGGAGACAGGGGGCGCCAAGAGACCCAGTACTTC
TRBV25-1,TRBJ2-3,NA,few,CASTRGTDTQYF,TGTGCCAGCACACGGGGCACAGATACGCAGTATTTT
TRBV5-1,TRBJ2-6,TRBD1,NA,CASSRDRGRGSGANVLTF,TGCGCCAGCAGCAGAGACAGGGGTCGTGGGTCTGGGGCCAACGTCCTGACTTTC
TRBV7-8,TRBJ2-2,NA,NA,CASSLRAAGELFF,TGTGCCAGCAGCTTACGGGCGGCCGGGGAGCTGTTTTTT
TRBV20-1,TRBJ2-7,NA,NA,CSARSAGGEHF,TGCAGTGCTAGATCCGCAGGGGGGGAGCACTTC